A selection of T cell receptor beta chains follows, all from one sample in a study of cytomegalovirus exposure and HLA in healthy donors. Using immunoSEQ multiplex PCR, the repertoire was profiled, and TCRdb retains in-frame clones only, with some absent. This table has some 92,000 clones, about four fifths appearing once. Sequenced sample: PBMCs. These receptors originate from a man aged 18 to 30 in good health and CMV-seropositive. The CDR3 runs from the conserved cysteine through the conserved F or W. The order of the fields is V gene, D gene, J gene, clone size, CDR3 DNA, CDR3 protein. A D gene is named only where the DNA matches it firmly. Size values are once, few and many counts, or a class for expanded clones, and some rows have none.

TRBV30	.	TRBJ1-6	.	TGTGCCTGGAGTGAAACAGATAATTCACCCCTCCACTTT	CAWSETDNSPLHF
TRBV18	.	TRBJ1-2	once	TGTGCCAGCTCACCCCCGTCGGGGGGATCAGGAGGCTACACCTTC	CASSPPSGGSGGYTF
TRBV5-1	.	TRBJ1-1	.	TGCGCCAGCAGCTTGGGACAGGCCCTGATGAACACTGAAGCTTTCTTT	CASSLGQALMNTEAFF
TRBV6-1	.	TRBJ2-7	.	TGTGCCAGCAGTGCAACAGGGATCGCCACCGAGCAGTACTTC	CASSATGIATEQYF
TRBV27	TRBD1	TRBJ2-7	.	TGTGCCAGCAGTCTCGACAGGGGGTACGAGCAGTACTTC	CASSLDRGYEQYF
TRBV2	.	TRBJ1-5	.	TGTGCCAGCAGCCTGGACAGCCGCGGTAGCAATCAGCCCCAGCATTTT	CASSLDSRGSNQPQHF
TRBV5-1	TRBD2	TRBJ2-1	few	TGCGCCAGCAGCGTCACTAGCGGGGGGGCCAATGAGCAGTTCTTC	CASSVTSGGANEQFF
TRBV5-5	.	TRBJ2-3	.	TGTGCCAGCAGCTTGTTGATCCTAGCAAAGACTACGCAGTATTTT	CASSLLILAKTTQYF
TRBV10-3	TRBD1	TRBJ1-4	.	TGTGCCATCAGTGAACAGGGGTTGGTTAATGAAAAACTGTTTTTT	CAISEQGLVNEKLFF
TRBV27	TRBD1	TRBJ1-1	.	TGTGCCAGCAGCCCAACAGGGGGCCGGGGGGGCACTGAAGCTTTCTTT	CASSPTGGRGGTEAFF
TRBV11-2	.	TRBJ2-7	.	TGTGCCAGCAGCCAGTATCCGGGACTCGAACCCTACGAGCAGTACTTC	CASSQYPGLEPYEQYF
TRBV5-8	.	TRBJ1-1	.	TGTGCCAGCAGCCCGCAGGAGAACACTGAAGCTTTCTTT	CASSPQENTEAFF
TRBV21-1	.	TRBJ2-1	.	TGTGCCAGCAGAAAAAGGGGCCAGGTGTCCTACAATGAGCAGTTCTTC	CASRKRGQVSYNEQFF
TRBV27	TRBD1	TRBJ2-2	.	TGTGCCAGCAGTTTATCCCCGACAGGGGGCACCGGGGAGCTGTTTTTT	CASSLSPTGGTGELFF
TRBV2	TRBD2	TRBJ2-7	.	TGTGCCAGCAGTGAAAGACTAGCGGGGGGTCTTGGCTTCGAGCAGTACTTC	CASSERLAGGLGFEQYF
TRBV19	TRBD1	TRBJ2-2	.	TGTGCCAGCGCAGACAGGGGCGATATCACCGGGGAGCTGTTTTTT	CASADRGDITGELFF
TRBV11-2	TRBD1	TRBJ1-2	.	TGTGCCAGCAGCCTAGCCGGGACAGACTATGGCTACACCTTC	CASSLAGTDYGYTF
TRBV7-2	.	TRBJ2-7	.	TGTGCCAGCAGCCCGGGGTTCTGGAGCTCCTACGAGCAGTACTTC	CASSPGFWSSYEQYF
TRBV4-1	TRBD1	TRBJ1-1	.	TGCGCCAGCAGCCAAGATCTGGCAGGGGGGACGGGCACTGAAGCTTTCTTT	CASSQDLAGGTGTEAFF
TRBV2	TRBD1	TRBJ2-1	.	TGTGCCAGCAGTATATACAGGGGTTCCTACAATGAGCAGTTCTTC	CASSIYRGSYNEQFF
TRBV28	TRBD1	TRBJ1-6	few	TGTGCCAGCAGCTCCAACAGGGGTCATTCACCCCTCCACTTT	CASSSNRGHSPLHF
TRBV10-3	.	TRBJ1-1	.	TGTGCCATCAGTGTGGGGGGCACTGAAGCTTTCTTT	CAISVGGTEAFF
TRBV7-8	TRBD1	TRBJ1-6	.	TGTGCCAGCAGCTTACTGGACAGGCCCGACTATAATTCACCCCTCCACTTT	CASSLLDRPDYNSPLHF
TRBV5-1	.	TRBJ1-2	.	TGCGCCAGCAGCCCAGGGGTGGACTATGGCTACACCTTC	CASSPGVDYGYTF
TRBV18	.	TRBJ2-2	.	TGTGCCAGCTCACCACTTAACAGGATTGCGAACACCGGGGAGCTGTTTTTT	CASSPLNRIANTGELFF
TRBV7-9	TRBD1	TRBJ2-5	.	TGTGCCAGCAGCTCGACAGGGGGCCAAGAGACCCAGTACTTC	CASSSTGGQETQYF
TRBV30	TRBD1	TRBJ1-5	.	TGTGCCTGGGGGACAGGTAATCAGCCCCAGCATTTT	CAWGTGNQPQHF
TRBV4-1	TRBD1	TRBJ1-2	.	TGCGCCAGCAGCCAAGATTCCCCACAGGGGGCGAGCTATGGCTACACCTTC	CASSQDSPQGASYGYTF
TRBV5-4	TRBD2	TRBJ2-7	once	TGTGCCAGCAGCGCGACTAGCCACGACGAGCAGTACTTC	CASSATSHDEQYF
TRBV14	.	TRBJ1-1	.	TGTGCCAGCAGCCGACAGTTCAACACTGAAGCTTTCTTT	CASSRQFNTEAFF
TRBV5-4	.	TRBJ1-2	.	TGTGCCAGCAGCCCGCGAACAGGGAACTATGGCTACACCTTC	CASSPRTGNYGYTF
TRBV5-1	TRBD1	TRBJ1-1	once	TGCGCCAGCAGCTTGGCGGGGACAGGGAATACTGAAGCTTTCTTT	CASSLAGTGNTEAFF
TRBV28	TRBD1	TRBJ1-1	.	TGTGCCAGCAGTCTGACAGGGGGAAGAGCTGAAGCTTTCTTT	CASSLTGGRAEAFF
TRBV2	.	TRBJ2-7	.	TGTGCCAGCAGTGCCCTAAACGAGCAGTACTTC	CASSALNEQYF
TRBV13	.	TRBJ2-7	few	TGTGCCAGCAGCTTTTTTCACAGGGATAGCTCCTACGAGCAGTACTTC	CASSFFHRDSSYEQYF
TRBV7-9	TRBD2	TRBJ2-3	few	TGTGCCAGCAGCTTAGGGACTAGCCCAGATACGCAGTATTTT	CASSLGTSPDTQYF
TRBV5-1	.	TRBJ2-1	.	TGCGCCAGCAGCTTGGAAGGAGTCCACAATGAGCAGTTCTTC	CASSLEGVHNEQFF
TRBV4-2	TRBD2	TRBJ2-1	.	TGTGCCAGCAGCCAAGGAACTAGCGGGGGGCCCAATGAGCAGTTCTTC	CASSQGTSGGPNEQFF
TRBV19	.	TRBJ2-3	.	TGTGCCAGTAGTATCGGGGTAGCAGATACGCAGTATTTT	CASSIGVADTQYF
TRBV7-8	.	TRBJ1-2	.	TGTGCCAGCAGCTTAGGCCACAGGAACTATGGCTACACCTTC	CASSLGHRNYGYTF
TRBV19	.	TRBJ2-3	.	TGTGCCAGTAGTGCTGGACAGAGCCCTACAGATACGCAGTATTTT	CASSAGQSPTDTQYF
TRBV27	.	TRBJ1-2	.	TGTGCCAGCAGGAGGAGCGGGGACCCAAGGGGGACCTATGGCTACACCTTC	CASRRSGDPRGTYGYTF
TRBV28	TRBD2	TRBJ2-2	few	TGTGCCAGCAGGAGAGCGGGGGGGCGGGGCACCGGGGAGCTGTTTTTT	CASRRAGGRGTGELFF
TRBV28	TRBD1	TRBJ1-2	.	TGTGCCAGCATCCCCCCCTGGGACAGGGGGCGAGGAAGATCTAACTATGGCTACACCTTC	CASIPPWDRGRGRSNYGYTF
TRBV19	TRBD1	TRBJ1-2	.	TGTGCCAGTAGGAACCGGGACAGGGACGGCTACACCTTC	CASRNRDRDGYTF
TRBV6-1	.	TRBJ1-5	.	TGTGCCAGCAGTGAAGCACGCGGGTCCAATCAGCCCCAGCATTTT	CASSEARGSNQPQHF
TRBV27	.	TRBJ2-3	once	TGTGCCAGCAGTTTATCGCAGGTGGGCACAGATACGCAGTATTTT	CASSLSQVGTDTQYF
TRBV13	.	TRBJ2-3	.	TGTGCCAGCAGCTTAGACCGGGATCGGTTAACTACGCAGTATTTT	CASSLDRDRLTTQYF
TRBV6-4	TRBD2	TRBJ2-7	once	TGTGCCAGCAGTTTGACTAGCGCAACCCATCAGTACTTC	CASSLTSATHQYF
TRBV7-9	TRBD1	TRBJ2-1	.	TGTGCCAGCAGCTACCCGACAGGGACAGGTACCTACAATGAGCAGTTCTTC	CASSYPTGTGTYNEQFF